The 18 T cell receptor beta chains below all came from one sample that was sequenced in a study of blood T cell repertoires in COVID-19. The repertoire was sequenced with immunoSEQ multiplex PCR; TCRdb's copy has only in-frame clones and lacks some. The sample includes 250,000 to 300,000 clones, 85% to 90% of them seen just once. Material for sequencing was PBMCs or T cells enriched from blood (not recorded which). Receptors originate from a man aged 18-30 years who had recovered from COVID-19.

V usage is TRBV11-2 and J usage is TRBJ2-3; no clear D. CDR3 length: 17 amino acids. Trimming cost V 5 bases and J 4 bases, with 22 bases left between them. Germline CDR1 is SGHAT and CDR2 is FQNNGV. CDR3 coding DNA: TGTGCCAGCAGCAAGTCCCGAGCGTTCCAAGAGGCAGATACGCAGTATTTT. Translating gives CASSKSRAFQEADTQYF.

The chain uses TRBV7-2 and TRBJ2-2; D ambiguous. V lost 1 base and J 6 bases, leaving 6 bases between the germline ends. Germline CDR1 and CDR2: SGHTA and FQGNSA. The CDR3 extends over 13 amino acids. CDR3 sequence (DNA): TGTGCCAGCAGCTTAGGATCAGCCGGGGAGCTGTTTTTT. Protein product: CASSLGSAGELFF.

This clone appeared a few times. The J gene is TRBJ1-2, the V gene TRBV27; D gene uncertain. Germline V gene data show CDR1 as MNHEY and CDR2 as SMNVEV (reference sequence). V gave up 0 bases and J gave up 4 bases, with 15 bases separating them. The CDR3 is 16 residues long. The DNA of the CDR3 is TGTGCCAGCAGTTTATCGAGGATTGGAGCGGGCTATGGCTACACCTTC. Its protein is CASSLSRIGAGYGYTF.

The V call is TRBV19, the J call TRBJ1-5; D may be TRBD1 (6 bases). V lost 3 bases and J 3 bases, leaving 21 bases between the germline ends. The germline gives CDR1 LNHDA, CDR2 SQIVND (reference sequence). The CDR3 extends over 18 amino acids. CDR3 sequence: CASSIHREMSEDNQPQHF. CDR3 sequence (DNA): TGTGCCAGTAGTATCCACAGGGAGATGTCTGAAGACAATCAGCCCCAGCATTTT. Full variable domain (missing parts from reference TRBV19 and TRBJ1-5): DGGITQSPKYLFRKEGQNVTLSCEQNLNHDAMYWYRQDPGQGLRLIYYSQIVNDFQKGDIAEGYSVSREKKESFPLTVTSAQKNPTAFYLCASSIHREMSEDNQPQHFGDGTRLSIL.

This clone occurred once. J is TRBJ2-7 and V is TRBV11-2, with 13 bases lining up with TRBD2. The germline V gene encodes CDR1 SGHAT and CDR2 FQNNGV. The junction had 13 bases not matched to a gene; V was cut back by 5 bases and J by 0 bases. This CDR3 spans 19 amino acids. Here the CDR3 DNA reads TGTGCCAGCAGCCACATTCTGACTAGCGGGGGGCCCTTCTCCTACGAGCAGTACTTC. This codes for CASSHILTSGGPFSYEQYF.

V is TRBV9 and J is TRBJ2-2; D not certain. The germline gives CDR1 SGDLS, CDR2 YYNGEE. V dropped 3 bases and J dropped 6 bases, with 9 bases sitting between them. The CDR3 sequence is 13 residues long. The CDR3 region is CASSAQFSGELFF. The CDR3 DNA sequence: TGTGCCAGCAGCGCTCAGTTTTCCGGGGAGCTGTTTTTT.

The J gene is TRBJ1-4, the V gene TRBV5-1; tentatively, D is TRBD1 (5 bases). CDR1 and CDR2 from the germline V gene are SGHRS and YFSETQ. The CDR3 runs to 20 residues. V lost 1 base and J lost 0, with 22 bases in between. DNA of the CDR3: TGCGCCAGCAGCTTGTGGACCCGAGGACAAAGCATTTCAACTAATGAAAAACTGTTTTTT. This sequence encodes CASSLWTRGQSISTNEKLFF.

This rearrangement joins TRBV20-1 to TRBJ1-2, with 11 bases identical to TRBD1. CDR3 length: 15 residues. The V gene end was trimmed by 6 bases and the J gene end by 2 bases; junction bases not matched to a gene: 8. CDR1 and CDR2 (germline): DFQATT, SNEGSKA (reference sequence). The CDR3 DNA is TGCAGTGCCAGTTCCGGGACAGGGGGAAACTATGGCTACACCTTC. Translated: CSASSGTGGNYGYTF.

The chain joins TRBV19 to TRBJ2-1; no clear D. This CDR3 is built from 15 residues. From germline, CDR1 is LNHDA and CDR2 SQIVND (reference sequence). V was trimmed by 2 bases and J by 2 bases, leaving 10 bases between them. CDR3 bases: TGTGCCAGTAGTATAAGCCAGGCCCCCTACAATGAGCAGTTCTTC. It translates to CASSISQAPYNEQFF.

The genes are TRBV7-2 and TRBJ2-7; tentatively, D is TRBD1 (5 bases). The CDR3 sequence is 14 residues long. The germline V gene encodes CDR1 SGHTA and CDR2 FQGNSA. The ends were cut back, 1 base at V and 2 bases at J, with 9 bases in the middle. This CDR3 reads CASSLVTGPYEQYF. In nucleotides, the CDR3 is TGTGCCAGCAGCTTAGTAACAGGCCCCTACGAGCAGTACTTC.

This clone was seen only once. The rearrangement uses TRBV5-4 and TRBJ2-5; 7 positions agree with TRBD1. The germline CDR1 and CDR2 sequences are SGHNT and YYREEE (reference sequence). This CDR3 region has 12 residues. Trimming at V came to 4 bases and at J to 5 bases, leaving 2 bases not matched to a gene. The CDR3 is CASSPQGETQYF. CDR3 DNA: TGTGCCAGCAGCCCACAGGGGGAGACCCAGTACTTC.

The chain links TRBV9 to TRBJ2-2; TRBD2 aligns across 11 bases. The germline gives CDR1 SGDLS, CDR2 YYNGEE. The CDR3 has 17 amino acids. Unmatched junction bases numbered 3, after V lost 0 bases and J lost 2 bases. The CDR3 here is CASSVATSGDNTGELFF. In nucleotides, the CDR3 is TGTGCCAGCAGCGTAGCGACTAGCGGGGACAACACCGGGGAGCTGTTTTTT.

This clone appeared a few times. The chain employs TRBV24-1 and TRBJ2-3; tentatively, D is TRBD1 (6 bases). The CDR3 length is 13 residues. Deletions cut 7 bases from V and 2 bases from J, with 9 bases between. In germline, CDR1 is KGHDR, CDR2 SFDVKD. The CDR3 nucleotides are TGTGCCACCAGGGACAGATACACAGATACGCAGTATTTT. This encodes CATRDRYTDTQYF.

The V and J genes are TRBV13 and TRBJ2-6, with 9 bases fitting TRBD1. Trimming removed 4 bases from V and 3 bases from J; junction bases left unmatched: 13. The CDR3 consists of 19 residues. Germline lookup yields CDR1 PRHDT and CDR2 FYEKMQ (reference sequence). The CDR3 loop is CASSSQPGQGLGGANVLTF. In DNA form, the CDR3 reads TGTGCCAGCAGCTCCCAACCGGGACAGGGACTGGGTGGGGCCAACGTCCTGACTTTC.

The chain carries TRBV4-2 and TRBJ1-1; no definite D call. The CDR3 has 15 residues. Germline CDR1 LGHNA, CDR2 YNFKEQ. V was clipped by 0 bases and J by 2 bases, with 10 bases between them. CDR3 DNA: TGTGCCAGCAGCCAAGATCCGGGAGGTAACACTGAAGCTTTCTTT. This sequence encodes CASSQDPGGNTEAFF.

The chain couples TRBV2 to TRBJ1-5, with D hard to call. From germline, CDR1 is SNHLY and CDR2 FYNNEI. Trimming took off 6 bases at V and 4 bases at J, with 10 bases between the two ends. The CDR3 is made up of 13 amino acids. The CDR3 DNA sequence: TGTGCCAGCAGATCCCTCGAGAATCAGCCCCAGCATTTT. Translating gives CASRSLENQPQHF.

The sample holds many counts of this clone. The rearrangement links TRBV15 to TRBJ2-5, with D perhaps matching TRBD1 (6 bases). Trimming took 3 bases from V and 6 from J, leaving 14 bases between them. Germline loops: CDR1 LNHNV, CDR2 YYDKDF (reference sequence). The CDR3 length is 14 residues. The CDR3 protein is CATSSVTGEQTQYF. Here the CDR3 DNA reads TGTGCCACCAGCAGCGTGACAGGCGAGCAGACCCAGTACTTC.

V is TRBV10-2 and J is TRBJ2-7; tentative D call: TRBD2 (6 bases). Germline CDR1 and CDR2: WSHSY and SAAADI. This CDR3 contains 15 residues. Trimming cost V 3 bases and J 2 bases, with 14 bases left between them. CDR3 residues: CASSDDSGVAYEQYF. The DNA of the CDR3 is TGCGCCAGCAGTGACGATTCGGGGGTCGCCTACGAGCAGTACTTC.